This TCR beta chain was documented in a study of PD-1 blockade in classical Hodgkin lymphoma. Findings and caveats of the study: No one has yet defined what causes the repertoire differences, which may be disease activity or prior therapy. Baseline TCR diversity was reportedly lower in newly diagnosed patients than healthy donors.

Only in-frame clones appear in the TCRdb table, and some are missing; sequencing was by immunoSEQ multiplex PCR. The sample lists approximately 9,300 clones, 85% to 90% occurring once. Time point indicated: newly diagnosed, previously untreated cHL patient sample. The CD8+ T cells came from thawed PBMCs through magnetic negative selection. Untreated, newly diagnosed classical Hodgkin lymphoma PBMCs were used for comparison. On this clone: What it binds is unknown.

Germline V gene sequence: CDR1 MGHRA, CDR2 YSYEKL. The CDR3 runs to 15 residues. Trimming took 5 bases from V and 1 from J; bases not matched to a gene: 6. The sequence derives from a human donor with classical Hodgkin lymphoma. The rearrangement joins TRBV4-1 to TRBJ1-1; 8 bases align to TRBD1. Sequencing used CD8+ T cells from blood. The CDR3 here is CASSLFGQGNTEAFF. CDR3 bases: TGCGCCAGCAGCTTATTCGGACAGGGGAACACTGAAGCTTTCTTT.